The clone carrying this TCR beta chain was counted many times. Its target is unknown. This entry belongs to a study of T cell repertoires in cytomegalovirus infection. About the research overall: Based on public TCR beta signatures, there were indications of CMV infection and of a matching HLA type. General study results and limits: In two of eight donors, the top clonotype was HLA-C-restricted CMV-specific. The cumulative frequency of public TCR beta families identified carriers of CMV plus the relevant HLA.

The trim removed 4 bases at V and 2 bases at J, leaving 6 bases unmatched. This CDR3 is 15 amino acids long. Per the germline V gene, CDR1 is SGHVS and CDR2 is FQNEAQ. TCRdb processed the reads anew with MiXCR; each CDR3 protein has one entry. This table holds about 740,000 distinct CDR3 sequences, approximately 34% found once. The receptor was isolated from a human donor in good health (CMV status not recorded). Some clones in this sample may be carry-over from other donors' samples. This chain links TRBV7-8 with TRBJ2-3; 7 bases agree with TRBD2. Sequencing was done on a sample of PBMCs. This CDR3 reads CASSSQAGFTDTQYF. The CDR3 DNA sequence: TGTGCCAGCAGCTCGCAAGCGGGATTCACAGATACGCAGTATTTT.